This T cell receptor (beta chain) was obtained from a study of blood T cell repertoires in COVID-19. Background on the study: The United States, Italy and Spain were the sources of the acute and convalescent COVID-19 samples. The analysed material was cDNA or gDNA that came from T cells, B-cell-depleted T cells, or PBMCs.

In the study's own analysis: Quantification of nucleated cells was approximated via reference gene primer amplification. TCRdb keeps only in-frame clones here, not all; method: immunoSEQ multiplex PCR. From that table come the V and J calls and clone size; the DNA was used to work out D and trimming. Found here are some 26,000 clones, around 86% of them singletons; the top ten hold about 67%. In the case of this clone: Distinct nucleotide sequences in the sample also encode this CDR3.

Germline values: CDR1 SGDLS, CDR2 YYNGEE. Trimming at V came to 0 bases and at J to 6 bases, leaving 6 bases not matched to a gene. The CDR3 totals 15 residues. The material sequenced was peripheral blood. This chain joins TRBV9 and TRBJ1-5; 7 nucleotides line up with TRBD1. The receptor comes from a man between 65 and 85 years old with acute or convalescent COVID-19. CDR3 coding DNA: TGTGCCAGCAGCGTAGGAGGAGACAGGGTTCAGCCCCAGCATTTT. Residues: CASSVGGDRVQPQHF.